This T cell receptor beta chain was captured by sequencing in a study of T-cell memory formation after mild COVID-19. MiXCR, applied by TCRdb to the 5' RACE reads, yields one record per CDR3 protein. The table has about 140,000 distinct CDR3 sequences, 11% to 15% seen once. Whole-study results and caveats: CD4+ contracting clones were found mainly in CM and EM, and CD8+ ones in EMRA. From day 15 to 85, contracting clones were balanced between CD4 and CD8, whereas later expanders leaned toward CD4+. The authors left the SARS-CoV-2 specificity of second-wave clones peaking on day 37 unconfirmed.

On this clonotype itself: As yet, its antigen is unknown. A read error may produce the germline difference seen at one junction end.

CDR3 length: 14 amino acids. Germline V gene lookup returns CDR1 SSHAT and CDR2 FNYEAQ (reference sequence). This receptor was obtained from an adult woman who had mild COVID-19 (a few samples of this study predate the infection). Cell type and time point are not known. The chain carries TRBV7-7 and TRBJ2-1; 9 positions agree with TRBD1. The sequenced sample was PBMCs or a T cell subset sorted from them (not recorded which). The CDR3, as DNA: TGTGCTAGCAGCCCGGGACAGGGAACCGATGAGCAGTTCTTC. Translating it yields CASSPGQGTDEQFF.